Ten or more counts support the clone carrying this T cell receptor beta chain. The target antigen is unknown. The CDR3 has 15 residues. Germline CDR1 MNHEY, CDR2 SMNVEV (reference sequence). Losses at the gene ends were 2 bases for V and 9 bases for J; bases not matched to a gene: 5. These data belong to a study of T-cell reconstitution after alpha-beta-depleted transplantation in children. Study findings and constraints: Recipient T cells and thymic progenitors that survived gave rise to the high TCRbeta diversity observed at day 60 in some patients. Most T-cell counts and diversity one year after the transplant came from T cells that were newly produced.

Preparation of the TCRbeta library used unique molecular identifiers. From the PCR reads, TCRdb called clonotypes with MiXCR, one entry per CDR3 protein. The table records roughly 790,000 distinct CDR3 sequences, approximately 15% of them present only once. The J gene is TRBJ1-6, the V gene TRBV27; TRBD1 aligns across 9 bases. The starting material was PBMCs, mostly from graft donor cells, obtained 360 days after TCRalphabeta/CD19-depleted stem cell transplant. The TCR comes from a male patient younger than 18 who had a stem cell transplant for acute lymphoblastic leukemia, so the T cells may come from the graft donor. CDR3 sequence reads: CASSLKTGGFSPLHF. CDR3 coding DNA: TGTGCCAGCAGTTTAAAGACAGGGGGTTTTTCACCCCTCCACTTT.